Shown below are 27 T cell receptor beta chains from a single sample sequenced in a study of Graves' ophthalmopathy and Graves' hyperthyroidism. For repertoire sequencing, the TCR beta CDR3 regions were amplified from RNA transcripts. Following a first-round RT-PCR that used HTBI primers, a second-round multiplex PCR was carried out. MiXCR was run by TCRdb on the multiplex PCR reads, yielding one entry per CDR3 protein. This sample carries hundreds of thousands of distinct CDR3 sequences, about 15% of them seen once, and the ten largest clones take approximately 9.8%. The source material was blood. All receptors come from a woman in her twenties or thirties with Graves' ophthalmopathy.

There are a few counts of this clonotype. This sequence joins TRBV12-3 or TRBV12-4 and TRBJ1-5; D gene uncertain. The CDR3 is 13 amino acids. V was shortened by 3 bases and J by 7 bases, with 10 bases between the two germline ends. The CDR3 sequence: CASSLSTGQPQHF. Here the CDR3 DNA reads TGTGCCAGCAGTTTGTCGACGGGGCAGCCCCAGCATTTT.

In this sample, this clonotype turned up many times. The genes are TRBV25-1 and TRBJ2-7; 7 bases are shared with TRBD1. J gave up 2 bases and V 4 bases, and 5 bases lay outside the gene matches. The CDR3 runs 14 residues. Germline values: CDR1 MGHDK, CDR2 SYGVNS. CDR3 sequence: CASSGRQGAYEQYF. The CDR3 DNA reads TGTGCCAGCAGTGGCCGACAGGGCGCCTACGAGCAGTACTTC.

This clonotype was counted many times. An end of the junction does not agree with germline; a read error may underlie this. CDR3 sequence (DNA): TGTGCCAGCAGCCCCTATAGAGTCAACACTGAGGCTTTCTTT. Translating gives CASSPYRVNTEAFF. This chain links TRBV6-1 with TRBJ1-1; the D is unclear. Germline V gene lookup returns CDR1 MNHNS and CDR2 SASEGT. This CDR3 region has 14 residues.

This clonotype was seen a handful of times. The chain carries TRBV14 and TRBJ2-7; perhaps TRBD2 as D (5 bases). Looked up from germline, CDR1 is SGHDN and CDR2 is FVKESK. V was cut by 1 base and J by 5 bases, with 12 bases left in between. This CDR3 comprises 14 residues. The CDR3 bases are TGTGCCAGCAGCCAAGGGACTGCCTTGGACGAGCAGTACTTC. Amino acid sequence: CASSQGTALDEQYF.

This clonotype came up many times. The chain carries TRBV28 and TRBJ2-5, with 7 bases matching TRBD2. This CDR3 contains 14 residues. The trim removed 4 bases at V and 5 bases at J, leaving 7 bases unmatched. Germline V gene data show CDR1 as MDHEN and CDR2 as SYDVKM. CDR3 region: CASSSSWGGETQYF. The CDR3, as DNA: TGTGCCAGCAGTTCCTCCTGGGGGGGGGAGACCCAGTACTTC.

This clonotype was seen many times. V gene TRBV6-1 combines with J gene TRBJ2-7; D uncertain. The CDR3 consists of 13 residues. Germline V gene lookup returns CDR1 MNHNS and CDR2 SASEGT. Trimming stripped 0 bases from V and 6 bases from J, with 9 bases between. The CDR3 DNA sequence: TGTGCCAGCAGTGAAGCGGTTGATCGCGAGCAGTACTTC. Residues: CASSEAVDREQYF.

This clonotype showed up many times. The V and J genes are TRBV5-1 and TRBJ1-1, with D possibly matching TRBD1 (5 bases). The CDR3 is 14 amino acids. Germline V gene lookup returns CDR1 SGHRS and CDR2 YFSETQ. V was cut by 4 bases and J by 4 bases, with 14 bases left in between. CDR3 in amino acids: CASSREAGPTEAFF. CDR3 in DNA: TGCGCCAGCAGCCGCGAGGCAGGGCCCACTGAAGCTTTCTTT.

This clonotype was seen at least ten times. CDR3 loop: CASSYSHRGEAFF. The CDR3 bases are TGTGCCAGCAGTTACTCCCACAGGGGTGAAGCTTTCTTT. The rearrangement links TRBV6-6 to TRBJ1-1; 7 bases match TRBD1. Trimming took 0 bases from V and 7 from J; bases not matched to a gene: 2. The germline CDR1 and CDR2 sequences are MNHNY and SVGAGI (reference sequence). The CDR3 runs 13 residues.

The chain uses TRBV4-2 and TRBJ1-1; D is uncertain. Per germline, CDR1 LGHNA and CDR2 YNFKEQ. This CDR3 spans 15 amino acids. Trimming took 4 bases from V and 1 from J, leaving 13 bases between them. This CDR3 is CASSLSGVKNTEAFF. Here the CDR3 DNA reads TGTGCCAGCAGCCTCAGTGGGGTCAAGAACACTGAAGCTTTCTTT.

This clonotype appeared many times. This chain connects TRBV11-1 to TRBJ2-5; TRBD2 aligns across 7 bases. The CDR3 is 14 amino acids. Germline V gene lookup returns CDR1 SGHAT and CDR2 FQDESV (reference sequence). V lost 5 bases to trimming and J lost 4 bases; unmatched junction nucleotides: 7. The CDR3 nucleotides are TGTGCCAGCAGCGAGCGGGGTAGGGGAGAGACCCAGTACTTC. Amino acids: CASSERGRGETQYF.

This clonotype was observed many times. The chain links TRBV4-1 to TRBJ1-2; tentatively, D is TRBD1 (6 bases). This CDR3 has 14 amino acids. In germline, CDR1 is MGHRA, CDR2 YSYEKL. Trimming removed 7 bases at V and 1 base at J, with 13 bases between. The chain's CDR3 is CASTRTALNYGYTF. Written as DNA, the CDR3 is TGCGCCAGCACACGGACAGCGCTTAACTATGGCTACACCTTC.

This clonotype was found many times. V is TRBV28 and J is TRBJ2-7, with unresolved D. The CDR3 has 16 residues. Germline lookup yields CDR1 MDHEN and CDR2 SYDVKM. Trimming pared 1 base from V and 2 bases from J, leaving 15 bases between. CDR3 sequence: CASSLSLTRRTYEQYF. The CDR3 DNA reads TGTGCCAGCAGTTTATCGCTCACAAGGCGAACCTACGAGCAGTACTTC.

This clonotype showed up many times. The chain combines TRBV3-1 with TRBJ1-6, with TRBD1 matching over 7 bases. V dropped 1 base and J dropped 8; count of bases not matched to a gene: 5. CDR3 length equals 15 residues. The germline gives CDR1 LGHDT, CDR2 YNNKEL (reference sequence). The CDR3 DNA reads as TGTGCCAGCAGCCAAGCACCGGGGACAGATTCACCCCTCCACTTT. Translation gives CASSQAPGTDSPLHF.

V and J are TRBV6-1 and TRBJ2-2; D remains unclear. V lost 7 bases to trimming and J lost 7 bases, with 16 bases between them. Germline values: CDR1 MNHNS, CDR2 SASEGT. The CDR3 contains 14 residues. As DNA, the CDR3 is TGTGCCAGCATCATTTCAGACCCGGGCGGGGAGCTGTTTTTT. Translated, it gives CASIISDPGGELFF.

The V call is TRBV3-1, the J call TRBJ1-2; D gene ambiguous. Trimming removed 0 bases at V and 6 bases at J, with 8 bases between. This CDR3 is built from 13 residues. CDR1 and CDR2 from the germline V gene are LGHDT and YNNKEL (reference sequence). CDR3 protein: CASSQDRMHGYTF. The DNA of the CDR3 is TGTGCCAGCAGCCAAGATAGAATGCATGGCTACACCTTC.

V and J are TRBV5-1 and TRBJ2-5; TRBD2 aligns across 11 bases. Germline V gives CDR1 SGHRS, CDR2 YFSETQ. The CDR3 is made up of 15 amino acids. V lost 3 bases and J lost 9; bases outside the gene matches: 10. The CDR3 loop is CASSSSRTSGPPQYF. The CDR3 nucleotides are TGCGCCAGCAGCTCCTCAAGGACTAGCGGGCCCCCCCAGTACTTC.

The table lists this clonotype with many counts. The rearrangement joins TRBV5-1 to TRBJ2-7; D is undetermined. The ends were cut back, 0 bases at V and 4 bases at J, with 11 bases in the middle. The CDR3 length is 14 residues. Germline CDR1 reads SGHRS; CDR2 reads YFSETQ. This CDR3 reads CASSLDYGGYEQYF. DNA of the CDR3: TGCGCCAGCAGCTTGGATTACGGTGGATACGAGCAGTACTTC.

This clonotype came up a few times. The V and J genes are TRBV30 and TRBJ1-2; 9 bases agree with TRBD1. The CDR3 spans 14 residues. Germline CDR1 and CDR2: GTSNPN and SVGIG (reference sequence). J gave up 12 bases and V 1 base, and 12 bases lay outside the gene matches. In DNA, the CDR3 is TGTGCCTGGAGTGGAAACAGGGGGCTCGAGTCCCACACCTTC. It codes for CAWSGNRGLESHTF. The full variable domain, with the rest looked up from reference TRBV30 and TRBJ1-2, is SQTIHQWPATLVQPVGSPLSLECTVEGTSNPNLYWYRQAAGRGLQLLFYSVGIGQISSEVPQNLSASRPQDRQFILSSKKLLLSDSGFYLCAWSGNRGLESHTFGSGTRLTVV.

This clonotype was seen ten or more times. The chain couples TRBV5-1 to TRBJ1-6; 8 nucleotides agree with TRBD1. The CDR3 length is 17 residues. V gave up 6 bases and J gave up 6 bases; unmatched junction bases: 14. The germline gives CDR1 SGHRS, CDR2 YFSETQ. This chain's CDR3 is CASTLRAVQGANSPLHF. CDR3 coding DNA: TGCGCCAGCACCCTGAGGGCTGTCCAGGGGGCTAATTCACCCCTCCACTTT.

This clonotype was seen ten or more times. The V call is TRBV28, the J call TRBJ1-2, with 8 bases matching TRBD1. CDR1 is MDHEN and CDR2 is SYDVKM in the germline V gene. The CDR3 loop spans 15 amino acids. The V and J ends lost 5 bases and 6 bases, in that order; junction bases with no gene match: 11. Here the CDR3 reads CASSELGQGRDGYTF. The CDR3 nucleotides are TGTGCCAGCAGTGAACTCGGACAGGGCCGCGATGGCTACACCTTC.

The CDR3 nucleotides are TGTGCCAGCAGCTTACCGGCTAGCTGGGACTACGAGCAGTACTTC. It translates to CASSLPASWDYEQYF. The J gene is TRBJ2-7, the V gene TRBV7-8; D might be TRBD2 (5 bases). Germline V gene data show CDR1 as SGHVS and CDR2 as FQNEAQ. This CDR3 is built from 15 residues. The V end was cut by 2 bases, the J end by 3 bases, with 14 bases between.

V and J are TRBV28 and TRBJ1-1; D gene uncertain. V lost 4 bases and J lost 5, with 8 bases in between. The CDR3 is 12 residues long. Germline CDR1 and CDR2: MDHEN and SYDVKM. The CDR3 is CASSSWATEAFF. CDR3 DNA: TGTGCCAGCAGTTCTTGGGCTACTGAAGCTTTCTTT. The whole variable domain, remainder taken from reference TRBV28 and TRBJ1-1, is DVKVTQSSRYLVKRTGEKVFLECVQDMDHENMFWYRQDPGLGLRLIYFSYDVKMKEKGDIPEGYSVSREKKERFSLILESASTNQTSMYLCASSSWATEAFFGQGTRLTVV.

This clonotype has more than one count but fewer than ten. The chain employs TRBV12-3 or TRBV12-4 and TRBJ1-6, with TRBD1 matching over 9 bases. The CDR3 loop spans 14 amino acids. V shed 3 bases and J 10 bases; nucleotides not matched to a gene: 4. As DNA, the CDR3 is TGTGCCAGCAGTTTTACGACAGGGGGGTCACCCCTCCACTTT. Its translation is CASSFTTGGSPLHF.

In regard to this clonotype: A much larger clone lies one base from this, so it may be a read error. No conserved phenylalanine or tryptophan ends this CDR3, so it is likely a read error. The chain combines TRBV6-5 with TRBJ1-6; 8 positions agree with TRBD1. V gave up 4 bases and J gave up 7 bases; unmatched junction bases: 12. Germline V lookup: CDR1 MNHEY, CDR2 SVGAGI. CDR3 size: 17 residues. The CDR3 bases are TGTGCCAGCAGTTGGACAGGGCGGACGGGGACCAATTCACCCCTCCACCTT. This sequence encodes CASSWTGRTGTNSPLHL.

The chain employs TRBV6-2 or TRBV6-3 and TRBJ2-7; TRBD2 matches 11 bases. J was trimmed by 2 bases and V by 7 bases; bases with no gene match: 4. The germline gives CDR1 MNHEY, CDR2 SVGEGT. The CDR3 covers 14 residues. CDR3: CASNLAGGPYEQYF. CDR3 in DNA: TGTGCCAGCAATCTAGCGGGAGGCCCCTACGAGCAGTACTTC.

This clonotype was observed many times. The CDR3 reads CASSLSGRTAPSYEQYF. Here the CDR3 DNA reads TGTGCCAGCAGTTTGAGTGGTCGGACTGCGCCCTCCTACGAGCAGTACTTC. The chain combines TRBV12-3 or TRBV12-4 with TRBJ2-7, with TRBD2 as a possible D gene (5 bases). Trimming removed 3 bases from V and 0 bases from J, with 18 bases in between. This CDR3 has 17 residues.

Note on this clonotype: An end of the junction does not agree with germline; a read error may underlie this. The chain carries TRBV19 and TRBJ2-5; the match to TRBD1 covers 7 bases. The germline V gene encodes CDR1 LNHDA and CDR2 SQIVND (reference sequence). This CDR3 comprises 17 residues. The CDR3 spells CASSWVPTGVLQETQHF. CDR3 nucleotide sequence: TGTGCCAGTAGTTGGGTCCCCACAGGGGTTCTCCAAGAGACCCAGCACTTC.